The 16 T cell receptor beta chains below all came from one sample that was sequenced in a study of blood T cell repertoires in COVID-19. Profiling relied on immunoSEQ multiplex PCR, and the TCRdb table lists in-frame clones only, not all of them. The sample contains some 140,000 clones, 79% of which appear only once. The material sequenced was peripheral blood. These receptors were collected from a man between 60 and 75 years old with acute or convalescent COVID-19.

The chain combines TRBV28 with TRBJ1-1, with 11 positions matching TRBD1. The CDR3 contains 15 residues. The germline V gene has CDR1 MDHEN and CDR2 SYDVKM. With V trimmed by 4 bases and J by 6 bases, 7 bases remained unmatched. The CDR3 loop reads CASSWGDRGFSEAFF. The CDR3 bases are TGTGCCAGCAGTTGGGGGGACAGGGGGTTCTCTGAAGCTTTCTTT.

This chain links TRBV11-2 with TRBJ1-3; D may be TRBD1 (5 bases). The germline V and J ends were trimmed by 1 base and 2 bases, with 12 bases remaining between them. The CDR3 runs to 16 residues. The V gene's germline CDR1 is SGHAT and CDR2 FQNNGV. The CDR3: CASSLVSRATGNTIYF. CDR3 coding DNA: TGTGCCAGCAGCTTAGTGTCCAGGGCCACTGGAAACACCATATATTTT.

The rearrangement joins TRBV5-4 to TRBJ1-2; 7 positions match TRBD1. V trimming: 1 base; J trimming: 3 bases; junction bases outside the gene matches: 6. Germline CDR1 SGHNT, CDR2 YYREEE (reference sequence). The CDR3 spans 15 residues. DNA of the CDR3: TGTGCCAGCAGCTTGCCGGGACAGCGCCACTATGGCTACACCTTC. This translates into CASSLPGQRHYGYTF. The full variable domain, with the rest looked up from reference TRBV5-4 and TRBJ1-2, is ETGVTQSPTHLIKTRGQQVTLRCSSQSGHNTVSWYQQALGQGPQFIFQYYREEENGRGNFPPRFSGLQFPNYSSELNVNALELDDSALYLCASSLPGQRHYGYTFGSGTRLTVV.

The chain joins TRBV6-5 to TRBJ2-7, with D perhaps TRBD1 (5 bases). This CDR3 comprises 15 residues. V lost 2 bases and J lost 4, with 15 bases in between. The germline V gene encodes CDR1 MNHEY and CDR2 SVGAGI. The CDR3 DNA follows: TGTGCCAGCAGTTACGGGGCCCAAGAACGATACGAGCAGTACTTC. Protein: CASSYGAQERYEQYF.

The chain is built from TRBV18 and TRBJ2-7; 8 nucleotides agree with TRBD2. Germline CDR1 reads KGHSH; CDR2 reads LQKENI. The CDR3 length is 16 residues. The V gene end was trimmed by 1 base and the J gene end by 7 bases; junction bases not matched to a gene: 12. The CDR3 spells CASSPLPGGDSGEQYF. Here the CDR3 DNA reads TGTGCCAGCTCACCACTCCCGGGGGGGGATAGTGGGGAGCAGTACTTC.

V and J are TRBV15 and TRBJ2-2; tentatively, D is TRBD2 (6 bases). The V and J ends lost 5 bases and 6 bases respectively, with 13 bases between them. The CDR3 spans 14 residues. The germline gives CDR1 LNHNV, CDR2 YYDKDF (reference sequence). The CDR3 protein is CATSEGGFSGELFF. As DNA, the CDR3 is TGTGCCACCAGCGAAGGAGGGTTTTCCGGGGAGCTGTTTTTT.

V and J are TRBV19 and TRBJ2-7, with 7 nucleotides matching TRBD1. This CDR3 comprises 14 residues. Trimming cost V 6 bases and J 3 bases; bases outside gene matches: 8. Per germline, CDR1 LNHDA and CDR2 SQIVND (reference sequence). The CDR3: CASSRRDRLYEQYF. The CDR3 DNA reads TGTGCCAGTAGCCGCCGGGACAGACTCTACGAGCAGTACTTC.

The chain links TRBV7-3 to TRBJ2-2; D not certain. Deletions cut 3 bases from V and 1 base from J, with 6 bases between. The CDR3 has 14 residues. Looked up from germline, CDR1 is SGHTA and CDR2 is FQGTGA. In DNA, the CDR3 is TGTGCCAGCAGCTTCAACGGGAACACCGGGGAGCTGTTTTTT. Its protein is CASSFNGNTGELFF.

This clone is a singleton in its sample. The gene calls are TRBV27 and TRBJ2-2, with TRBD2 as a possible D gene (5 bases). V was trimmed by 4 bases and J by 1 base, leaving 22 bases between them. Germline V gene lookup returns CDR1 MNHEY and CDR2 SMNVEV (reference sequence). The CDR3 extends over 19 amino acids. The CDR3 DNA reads TGTGCCAGCAGTTACTCCCGGGCGCAAGTAGCGAAGAACACCGGGGAGCTGTTTTTT. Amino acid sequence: CASSYSRAQVAKNTGELFF.

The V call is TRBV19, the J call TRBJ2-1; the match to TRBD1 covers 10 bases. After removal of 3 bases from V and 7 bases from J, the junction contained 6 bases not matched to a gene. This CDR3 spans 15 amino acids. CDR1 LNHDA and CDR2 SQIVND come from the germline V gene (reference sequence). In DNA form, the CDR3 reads TGTGCCAGTAGTATGCAGGGACAGGGGTTTAATGAGCAGTTCTTC. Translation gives CASSMQGQGFNEQFF.

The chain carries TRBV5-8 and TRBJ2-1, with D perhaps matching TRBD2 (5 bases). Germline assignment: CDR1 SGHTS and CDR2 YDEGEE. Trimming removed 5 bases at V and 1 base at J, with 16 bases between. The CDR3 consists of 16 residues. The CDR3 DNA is TGTGCCAGCAGGCCCGGACTCTTGATTTCCTACAATGAGCAGTTCTTC. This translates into CASRPGLLISYNEQFF.

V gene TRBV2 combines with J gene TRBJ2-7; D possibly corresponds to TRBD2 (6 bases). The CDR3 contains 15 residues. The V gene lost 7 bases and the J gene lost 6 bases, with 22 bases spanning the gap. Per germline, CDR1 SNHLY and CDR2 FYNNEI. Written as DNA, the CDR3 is TGTGCCAGCACCGCGGGACTTGCGGGGTTAGGCGAGCAGTACTTC. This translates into CASTAGLAGLGEQYF.

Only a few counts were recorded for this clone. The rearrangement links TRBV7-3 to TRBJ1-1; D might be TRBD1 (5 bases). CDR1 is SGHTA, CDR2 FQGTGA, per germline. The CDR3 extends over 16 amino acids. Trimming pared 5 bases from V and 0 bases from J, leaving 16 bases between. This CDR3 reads CASSQYGTAMNTEAFF. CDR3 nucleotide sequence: TGTGCCAGCAGCCAGTACGGGACTGCCATGAACACTGAAGCTTTCTTT.

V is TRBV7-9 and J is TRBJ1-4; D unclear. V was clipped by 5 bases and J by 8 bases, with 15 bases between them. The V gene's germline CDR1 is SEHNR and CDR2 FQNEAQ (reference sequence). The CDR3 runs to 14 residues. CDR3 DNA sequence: TGTGCCAGCAGCCCGACGCTCCAGCGGGAAAAACTGTTTTTT. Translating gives CASSPTLQREKLFF.

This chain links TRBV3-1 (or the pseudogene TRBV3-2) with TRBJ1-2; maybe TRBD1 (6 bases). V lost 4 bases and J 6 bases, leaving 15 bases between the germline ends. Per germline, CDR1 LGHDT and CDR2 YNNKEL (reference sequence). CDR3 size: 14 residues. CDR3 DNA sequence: TGTGCCAGCAGCCGCACCGGGACACCGAATGGCTACACCTTC. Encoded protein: CASSRTGTPNGYTF.

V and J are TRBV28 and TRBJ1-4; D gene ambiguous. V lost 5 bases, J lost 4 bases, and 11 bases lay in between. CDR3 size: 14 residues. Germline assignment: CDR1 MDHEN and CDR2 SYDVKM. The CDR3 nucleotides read TGTGCCAGCAGTCCACAGCTTCTTAATGAAAAACTGTTTTTT. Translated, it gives CASSPQLLNEKLFF.